The sequence of this T cell receptor (beta chain) was determined in a study of blood T cells in healthy people across ages (dated by TCRdb to the mid-2010s). In terms of the full investigation: In model experiments, template switching captured about one uniquely barcoded TCR beta cDNA molecule for every two T cells. Using deep sequencing normalized with unique cDNA molecular identifiers, the study measured how TCR beta repertoire diversity changes with age. Four age groups were formed from the donors: young (average roughly 15 years), middle-aged (around 41), aged (62) and long-lived (less than 85). Donors of different ages were randomly distributed across sequencing lanes to avoid experimental bias. For two donors (one aged 18 to 30 and one aged 80 or older), the study analyzed two additional independent replicas of 1 million unique cDNA reads from the same blood draw. Broad study findings and their caveats: Compared with the aged group, more naive CD4+ T cells, fewer expanded clones and increased TCR diversity were shown by the long-lived group, suggesting age selection. Donor CMV infection status was unknown, potentially confounding age-related changes in expanded clonotypes. A strong correlation was found between observed TCR beta diversity and the percentage of naive T cells measured by flow cytometry. Estimates of total diversity from one million sequenced T cells were regarded as lower bounds and underestimates. Conclusive comparison of naive and antigen-experienced compartments was prevented by the profiling of bulk unsorted PBMCs. As age increased, observed TCR beta diversity per million T cells dropped in a roughly linear way, and a significant reduction was already evident by age 40.

A few counts support this clonotype. Its antigen target is currently unknown. No base quality values were provided; no much bigger clone lies one nucleotide off. To prepare the library, 5' RACE was applied. Sequenced using an Illumina HiSeq 2500. A second roughly 7 to 11 cycle PCR used a sample-barcoded 5' primer and a J-beta primer mix. A unique molecular identifier was introduced onto each TCR beta cDNA molecule by a template-switch 5' adaptor carrying 12 random nucleotides. At least 2.5 million CDR3-containing paired-end reads were obtained from each sample. All of the RNA was converted into first-strand cDNA using the Mint cDNA synthesis kit, with a TRBC-specific oligonucleotide serving as the primer. Following uracil-DNA glycosylase treatment, all cDNA underwent a first 18-cycle PCR with the universal primers M1SS and BC2_uni_R. The published analysis was carried out like this. Each sample was normalized by randomly selecting 1 million high-quality reads, each carrying a distinct molecular identifier. Instead of being binned into consensus sequences, reads with shared molecular identifiers were discarded. MiTCR, with a Q25 quality threshold and the strictest error-elimination algorithm, was used for CDR3 identification, clonotype clustering and error correction. A nonparametric unseen species model using Euler transformation provided a lower-bound estimate of total TCR beta diversity. Starting from the raw public reads, TCRdb applied fastp trimming at Q25, assembled clones with MiXCR and retained in-frame beta chains. CDR3 protein sequences are deduplicated, and each keeps its most common genes and DNA. The V and J calls and clone size come from TCRdb's table, not from the authors' own analysis. The sample includes under 800,000 distinct CDR3 sequences, with roughly 47% observed a single time. The ten largest clones add up to 20% to 25% of the sample.

The donors were about 40 Caucasian individuals from Russia, aged 6 to 90 years, who were systemically healthy. Each donor gave about 9.2 milliliters of peripheral blood, drawn into EDTA-treated Vacutainer tubes. Ficoll-Paque density-gradient centrifugation was used to isolate PBMCs, with at least 6 million per sample. Trizol reagent was used to extract total RNA from PBMCs, with at least 6 micrograms per sample. Naive CD45RAhigh/CD27high T cell percentages were measured by flow cytometry on a PBMC aliquot from every donor. For CDR1 and CDR2, the germline V gene (reference sequence) lists DFQATT and SNEGSKA. The CDR3 starts with the cysteine, ends with the phenylalanine, and has 17 residues. Here the CDR3 DNA is all that survives: 51 bases in frame from base 1. The germline V end is reduced by 1 base and the J end by 0 bases; junction bases left unmatched: 12.

The sequence derives from a woman in her fifties or sixties in good health. This receptor chain uses TRBV20-1 and TRBJ2-7; TRBD2 fits 7 bases in the junction. The sample was blood. In nucleotide form, the sequence is TGCAGTGCTAGAGGACCAGGCAGCGGGATGGGCTCCTACGAGCAGTACTTC. This translates into CSARGPGSGMGSYEQYF.